This T cell receptor (beta chain) was recovered during a study of blood T cells in healthy people across ages. Study results and caveats: Age brought a roughly linear fall in TCR beta diversity measured per million T cells. The long-lived group displayed more naive CD4+ cells, plus higher diversity, than the aged donors did.

Per sample, extraction of total RNA gave at least 5.5 micrograms in every case. The length of the CDR3 is 13 residues. The V and J ends lost 5 bases and 10 bases respectively, with 18 bases between them. CDR1 and CDR2 (germline): DFQATT, SNEGSKA (reference sequence). PCR was performed a second time for about 7 to 12 cycles using a sample-barcoded 5' primer and a J-beta primer mix. Template switching added a 12-random-nucleotide identifier to every cDNA molecule. Each CDR3 protein gets one entry after TCRdb re-called the 5' RACE reads with MiXCR. This table holds about 650,000 distinct CDR3 sequences, roughly half found once. On this clonotype itself: Antigen: not known.

The chain joins TRBV20-1 to TRBJ2-1; D is unclear. The TCR comes from a woman older than 75 in good health. Sequences were obtained from blood. This CDR3 is CSAPLGQHYEQFF. The CDR3 nucleotides read TGCAGTGCTCCCCTTGGGCAGCATTACGAGCAGTTCTTC.